Presented here are 12 T cell receptor beta chains from one specimen sequenced in a study of T cell repertoires in cytomegalovirus infection. Their cognate antigens are unknown. TCRdb re-called the reads with MiXCR, one entry per CDR3 protein. The data show 400,000 to 600,000 distinct CDR3 sequences, with about 42% seen just once and 43% held by the top ten. This specimen was cultured PBMCs, taken from culture after CMV antigen stimulation. These receptors were taken from a human donor in good health (CMV status not recorded). Some clones in this sample may be carry-over from other donors' samples.

This clonotype was seen only a few times. The chain is built from TRBV19 and TRBJ2-3, with unresolved D. The CDR3 has 12 amino acids. Per germline, CDR1 LNHDA and CDR2 SQIVND (reference sequence). Between the trimmed V and J ends, which lost 8 bases and 1 base, there was a span of 7 bases. The CDR3 is CASRSGTDTQYF. CDR3 coding DNA: TGTGCCAGTCGGAGCGGCACAGATACGCAGTATTTT. Drawing the rest from reference TRBV19 and TRBJ2-3, the complete variable domain is DGGITQSPKYLFRKEGQNVTLSCEQNLNHDAMYWYRQDPGQGLRLIYYSQIVNDFQKGDIAEGYSVSREKKESFPLTVTSAQKNPTAFYLCASRSGTDTQYFGPGTRLTVL.

This clonotype has a single count. V is TRBV6-2 or TRBV6-3 and J is TRBJ2-2; 9 positions match TRBD1. Losses at the gene ends were 5 bases for V and 3 bases for J; bases not matched to a gene: 7. CDR3 length: 16 residues. Germline V gene lookup returns CDR1 MNHEY and CDR2 SVGEGT. Written as DNA, the CDR3 is TGTGCCAGCAGTCGGGGGGACAGGGCTGACACCGGGGAGCTGTTTTTT. It translates to CASSRGDRADTGELFF.

The chain joins TRBV20-1 to TRBJ1-1, with 11 bases matching TRBD1. From germline, CDR1 is DFQATT and CDR2 SNEGSKA (reference sequence). V lost 5 bases to trimming and J lost 4 bases; unmatched junction nucleotides: 6. The CDR3 has 14 amino acids. DNA of the CDR3: TGCAGTGCTGGGACCGGGACAGGGGGCACTGAAGCTTTCTTT. Translation: CSAGTGTGGTEAFF.

The J gene is TRBJ1-4, the V gene TRBV12-3 or TRBV12-4; possibly TRBD1 for D (6 bases). V was shortened by 8 bases and J by 3 bases, with 13 bases between the two germline ends. The CDR3 covers 14 residues. CDR3 amino acids: CASGQTGPNEKLFF. The CDR3 DNA sequence: TGTGCCAGCGGGCAGACAGGCCCTAATGAAAAACTGTTTTTT.

This clonotype was found a few times. This rearrangement joins TRBV4-1 to TRBJ2-6, with unresolved D. There are 17 residues in the CDR3. Germline CDR1 MGHRA, CDR2 YSYEKL. The V end lost 0 bases, the J end lost 0 bases, and 9 bases lay between the germline ends. Here the CDR3 reads CASSQDGQLSGANVLTF. Here the CDR3 DNA reads TGCGCCAGCAGCCAAGATGGTCAGCTCTCTGGGGCCAACGTCCTGACTTTC.

This clonotype occurred once. The chain links TRBV12-3 or TRBV12-4 to TRBJ2-1, with TRBD2 matching over 14 bases. The J segment lost 15 bases and the V segment lost 5 bases, leaving 6 bases of the junction unmatched. The CDR3 spans 13 residues. CDR3 sequence: CASSRTSGGSPFF. The CDR3 nucleotides are TGTGCCAGCAGTAGGACTAGCGGGGGGTCTCCGTTCTTC.

The V gene is TRBV6-4, the J gene TRBJ2-1, with D unclear. V was trimmed by 6 bases and J by 0 bases, leaving 12 bases between them. The CDR3 has 15 residues. CDR1 is MRHNA, CDR2 SNTAGT, per germline. As DNA, the CDR3 is TGTGCCAGCAGGAAGGGCGCTGGCTCCTACAATGAGCAGTTCTTC. Amino acid sequence: CASRKGAGSYNEQFF.

V and J are TRBV7-2 and TRBJ2-3; D unclear. V was trimmed by 8 bases and J by 4 bases, leaving 13 bases between them. Germline V gives CDR1 SGHTA, CDR2 FQGNSA. The CDR3 length is 13 residues. CDR3 bases: TGTGCCAGCGGGGATTATAGGCCAGATACGCAGTATTTT. Its translation: CASGDYRPDTQYF.

The J gene is TRBJ1-5, the V gene TRBV4-1; D is undetermined. With 3 bases removed from V and 6 bases from J, the gap between germline ends came to 9 bases. The CDR3 spans 13 residues. Germline V gives CDR1 MGHRA, CDR2 YSYEKL. The CDR3 sequence: CASSHPPGQPQHF. DNA for the CDR3: TGCGCCAGCAGCCACCCTCCGGGTCAGCCCCAGCATTTT.

This clonotype showed up just a few times. The V and J genes are TRBV2 and TRBJ1-4, with D maybe TRBD1 (5 bases). The V and J ends lost 5 bases and 6 bases respectively, with 10 bases between them. This CDR3 is built from 13 residues. The germline V gene has CDR1 SNHLY and CDR2 FYNNEI. DNA of the CDR3: TGTGCCAGCAGTCAGGGATTGGATGAAAAACTGTTTTTT. This sequence encodes CASSQGLDEKLFF.

CDR3: CASSYRTGAQDSPLHF. The CDR3 bases are TGTGCCAGCAGTTATCGGACAGGGGCACAAGATTCACCCCTCCACTTT. The chain employs TRBV6-6 and TRBJ1-6, with 9 bases matching TRBD1. CDR3 size: 16 residues. V lost 3 bases and J lost 8; bases outside the gene matches: 8. Germline V gene data show CDR1 as MNHNY and CDR2 as SVGAGI (reference sequence).

The rearrangement uses TRBV7-6 and TRBJ2-5, with 7 bases aligning to TRBD1. The V gene's germline CDR1 is SGHVS and CDR2 FNYEAQ. Unmatched junction bases numbered 3, after V lost 4 bases and J lost 1 base. This CDR3 spans 14 amino acids. The CDR3 region has the DNA TGTGCCAGCAGCTGGACAGGTCGCCAAGAGACCCAGTACTTC. Residues: CASSWTGRQETQYF.